What follows is one TCR beta chain and its context. Method: immunoSEQ multiplex PCR; TCRdb's copy keeps in-frame clones and lacks some. Among approximately 97,000 clones, about 78% were seen once, and the ten largest hold over 7.5%. In germline, CDR1 is MDHEN, CDR2 SYDVKM. The CDR3 has 14 residues. The ends were cut back, 2 bases at V and 2 bases at J, with 7 bases in the middle. The data belong to a study of blood T cell repertoires in COVID-19. Source material: peripheral blood. The TCR was taken from a man in his sixties with active or convalescent COVID-19. The chain joins TRBV28 to TRBJ1-3; no clear D. The DNA for the CDR3 is TGTGCCAGCAGTTTACGGGGAACTGGAAACACCATATATTTT. Translated: CASSLRGTGNTIYF.